Sequencing of this T cell receptor beta chain was carried out in a study of vaccination and CD4 T cells after COVID-19. This clonotype was recorded a few times. The target antigen is unknown. Germline values: CDR1 SSHAT, CDR2 FNYEAQ (reference sequence). V was trimmed by 3 bases and J by 5 bases, leaving 10 bases between them. This CDR3 region has 14 residues. Cultured CD4+ T cell DNA was sequenced using the Oncomine TCR Beta short-read assay. TCRdb recomputed calls from the PCR reads with MiXCR, one row per CDR3 protein. Counted here are about 27,000 distinct CDR3 sequences, less than 80% occurring once; the ten biggest clones make up about a sixth. Treatment meaning: roughly ten-day PBMC culture with coronavirus spike peptide pools or control peptides (ViraFEST assay).

This specimen consisted of CD4+ T cells from blood, cultured in vitro, obtained after SARS-CoV-2 vaccination. The TCR sequence derives from a human donor who received a COVID-19 vaccine. The chain has TRBV7-7 and TRBJ2-2, with D perhaps being TRBD1 or TRBD2 (5 bases each). CDR3 nucleotides: TGTGCCAGCAGCTTGGGGACGAGGACCGGGGAGCTGTTTTTT. Translated, it gives CASSLGTRTGELFF.